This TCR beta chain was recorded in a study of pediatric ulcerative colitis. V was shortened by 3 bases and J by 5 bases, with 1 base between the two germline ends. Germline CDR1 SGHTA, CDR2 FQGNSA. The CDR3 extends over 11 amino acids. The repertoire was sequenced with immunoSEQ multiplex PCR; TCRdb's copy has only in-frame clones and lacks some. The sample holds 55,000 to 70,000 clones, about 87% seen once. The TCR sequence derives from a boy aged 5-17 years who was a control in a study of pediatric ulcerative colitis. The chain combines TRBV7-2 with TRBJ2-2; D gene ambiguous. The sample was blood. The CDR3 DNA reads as TGTGCCAGCAGCTTTACCGGGGAGCTGTTTTTT. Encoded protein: CASSFTGELFF.